The 22 T cell receptor beta chains below all came from one sample that was sequenced in a study of blood T cell repertoires in COVID-19. Some clones are missing from TCRdb's copy, which holds only in-frame ones; the method was immunoSEQ multiplex PCR. The table has about 230,000 clones, roughly 84% seen once; the top ten hold under 30%. Sequencing input: peripheral blood. The receptors stem from a man in his forties with acute or convalescent COVID-19.

The chain employs TRBV15 and TRBJ1-1; D perhaps matches TRBD1 (6 bases). V was cut by 3 bases and J by 2 bases, with 10 bases left in between. The germline CDR1 and CDR2 sequences are LNHNV and YYDKDF (reference sequence). This CDR3 is 14 amino acids long. The CDR3: CATSRDSLNTEAFF. CDR3 in DNA: TGTGCCACCAGCAGGGACAGTCTTAACACTGAAGCTTTCTTT.

The chain joins TRBV7-8 to TRBJ2-1; 12 nucleotides match TRBD2. The length of the CDR3 is 15 residues. Germline CDR1 and CDR2: SGHVS and FQNEAQ. Trimming at V came to 1 base and at J to 9 bases, leaving 4 bases not matched to a gene. The CDR3 DNA follows: TGTGCCAGCAGCTTAGGACTAGCGGGAGCTAGTGAGCAGTTCTTC. It yields the protein CASSLGLAGASEQFF.

Here the CDR3 reads CASMAGDRTDTQYF. Written as DNA, the CDR3 is TGCGCCAGCATGGCGGGAGACCGCACAGATACGCAGTATTTT. The chain uses TRBV5-1 and TRBJ2-3; 7 bases fit TRBD2. Germline assignment: CDR1 SGHRS and CDR2 YFSETQ. Trimming removed 6 bases from V and 1 base from J; junction bases left unmatched: 5. The CDR3 is 14 amino acids. The full variable domain, in which reference TRBV5-1 and TRBJ2-3 provide the parts outside the CDR3, is KAGVTQTPRYLIKTRGQQVTLSCSPISGHRSVSWYQQTPGQGLQFLFEYFSETQRNKGNFPGRFSGRQFSNSRSEMNVSTLELGDSALYLCASMAGDRTDTQYFGPGTRLTVL.

The chain recombines TRBV5-1 with TRBJ1-6; 10 bases match TRBD1. The V gene end was trimmed by 4 bases and the J gene end by 4 bases; junction bases not matched to a gene: 5. The CDR3 runs 16 residues. Germline V lookup: CDR1 SGHRS, CDR2 YFSETQ. In DNA, the CDR3 is TGCGCCAGCAGCACTCGGGACAGGGGATATAATTCACCCCTCCACTTT. Its translation is CASSTRDRGYNSPLHF.

The rearrangement uses TRBV5-1 and TRBJ2-7; TRBD1 matches at 8 bases. This CDR3 contains 14 residues. V lost 4 bases, J lost 3 bases, and 6 bases stayed unmatched. Germline V gene data show CDR1 as SGHRS and CDR2 as YFSETQ. In DNA form, the CDR3 reads TGCGCCAGCAGCGTTGGACAGGGTGACTACGAGCAGTACTTC. This sequence encodes CASSVGQGDYEQYF.

The V call is TRBV12-5, the J call TRBJ1-1; no definite D call. CDR3 length: 14 residues. The V end was cut by 7 bases, the J end by 4 bases, with 16 bases between. CDR1 is LGHNT, CDR2 FRNRAP, per germline. The CDR3: CASEYPQESTEAFF. The DNA of the CDR3 is TGTGCTAGTGAGTATCCCCAAGAGAGCACTGAAGCTTTCTTT. Full variable domain (remainder filled in from reference TRBV12-5 and TRBJ1-1): DARVTQTPRHKVTEMGQEVTMRCQPILGHNTVFWYRQTMMQGLELLAYFRNRAPLDDSGMPKDRFSAEMPDATLATLKIQPSEPRDSAVYFCASEYPQESTEAFFGQGTRLTVV.

For the CDR3, the DNA is TGTGCCAGCAGCTTAGCGGCTAGCGCGACCTCCTACGAGCAGTACTTC. It encodes CASSLAASATSYEQYF. V gene TRBV7-2 combines with J gene TRBJ2-7; D perhaps matches TRBD2 (6 bases). V gave up 0 bases and J gave up 0 bases, with 12 bases separating them. There are 16 residues in the CDR3. Germline V gene data show CDR1 as SGHTA and CDR2 as FQGNSA.

The gene calls are TRBV6-1 and TRBJ2-5; 8 bases agree with TRBD2. The CDR3 sequence is 16 residues long. Germline values: CDR1 MNHNS, CDR2 SASEGT. V trimming: 3 bases; J trimming: 4 bases; junction bases outside the gene matches: 10. CDR3 in amino acids: CASSEFLAGSAETQYF. In nucleotides, the CDR3 is TGTGCCAGCAGTGAGTTCTTAGCGGGGAGTGCAGAGACCCAGTACTTC.

The V and J genes are TRBV7-2 and TRBJ2-1; 7 bases agree with TRBD1. Germline CDR1 SGHTA, CDR2 FQGNSA. The ends lost 5 bases at V and 0 bases at J; junction bases unmatched: 7. There are 16 residues in the CDR3. The CDR3 DNA reads TGTGCCAGCAGCCGTCCTTACAGGGGCTCCTACAATGAGCAGTTCTTC. Protein sequence: CASSRPYRGSYNEQFF. Complete variable domain (other parts from reference TRBV7-2 and TRBJ2-1): GAGVSQSPSNKVTEKGKDVELRCDPISGHTALYWYRQSLGQGLEFLIYFQGNSAPDKSGLPSDRFSAERTGGSVSTLTIQRTQQEDSAVYLCASSRPYRGSYNEQFFGPGTRLTVL.

CDR3: CASSLGVRDSPLHF. CDR3 in DNA: TGCGCCAGCAGCTTGGGGGTCCGGGATTCACCCCTCCACTTT. This chain joins TRBV5-1 and TRBJ1-6; D not resolved. V was pared by 0 bases and J by 8 bases, with 9 bases between. Germline V lookup: CDR1 SGHRS, CDR2 YFSETQ. The CDR3 covers 14 residues.

V and J are TRBV7-9 and TRBJ1-2; TRBD1 is a possible D gene (6 bases). The CDR3 has 16 residues. CDR1 SEHNR and CDR2 FQNEAQ come from the germline V gene (reference sequence). Trimming pared 5 bases from V and 3 bases from J, leaving 19 bases between. The CDR3 spells CASSIIRDIGYYGYTF. The CDR3 DNA reads TGTGCCAGCAGCATAATCCGGGACATAGGATACTATGGCTACACCTTC.

The genes are TRBV29-1 and TRBJ2-1; tentatively, D is TRBD2 (6 bases). Germline CDR1 is SQVTM and CDR2 is ANQGSEA. CDR3 length: 12 amino acids. The germline V and J ends were trimmed by 4 bases and 7 bases, with 11 bases remaining between them. DNA for the CDR3: TGCAGCGTTGGAACTAGCAAGAATGAGCAGTTCTTC. The encoded protein is CSVGTSKNEQFF.

The chain is built from TRBV6-5 and TRBJ2-2, with unresolved D. Germline CDR1 reads MNHEY; CDR2 reads SVGAGI. The CDR3 consists of 16 residues. The V and J ends lost 2 bases and 7 bases respectively, with 17 bases between them. CDR3 coding DNA: TGTGCCAGCAGTTACGGCGCAACGGATTCGGGCGGGGAGCTGTTTTTT. Translating gives CASSYGATDSGGELFF.

V is TRBV14 and J is TRBJ2-7; D is possibly TRBD2 (6 bases). This CDR3 is built from 17 residues. V lost 0 bases and J 1 base, leaving 16 bases between the germline ends. Germline CDR1 reads SGHDN; CDR2 reads FVKESK. In DNA form, the CDR3 reads TGTGCCAGCAGCCAAGATCAGTACGGGAGACGTTCCTACGAGCAGTACTTC. It is translated as CASSQDQYGRRSYEQYF.

This chain uses TRBV9 with TRBJ2-3; weak D call: TRBD2 (6 bases). Deletions cut 5 bases from V and 5 bases from J, with 21 bases between. The CDR3 is 16 amino acids. Germline-derived CDR1 and CDR2 are SGDLS and YYNGEE. The CDR3 here is CASSALTGLREDTQYF. CDR3 sequence (DNA): TGTGCCAGCAGTGCATTAACGGGCCTGCGGGAAGATACGCAGTATTTT.

CDR3 amino acids: CASSPGQGSTEAFF. The CDR3 DNA follows: TGTGCCAGCAGTCCGGGACAGGGTAGCACTGAAGCTTTCTTT. The rearrangement joins TRBV6-5 to TRBJ1-1, with 9 bases fitting TRBD1. CDR3 length: 14 residues. CDR1 and CDR2 (germline): MNHEY, SVGAGI. V was clipped by 5 bases and J by 4 bases; unmatched bases: 5.

As for this clone: The junction shows a germline mismatch at one end, possibly a read error. The chain employs TRBV5-1 and TRBJ1-1; D perhaps matches TRBD1 (6 bases). The CDR3 is 15 amino acids. Germline lookup yields CDR1 SGHRS and CDR2 YFSETQ. CDR3 sequence: CASSSGGGGNPEAFF. The CDR3 region has the DNA TGCGCCAGCAGCTCTGGGGGAGGGGGGAACCCTGAAGCTTTCTTT.

The genes are TRBV6-2 or TRBV6-3 and TRBJ2-1, with 9 bases identical to TRBD2. The CDR3 spans 16 residues. V lost 5 bases, J lost 7 bases, and 12 bases stayed unmatched. Germline loops: CDR1 MNHEY, CDR2 SVGEGT. For the CDR3, the DNA is TGTGCCAGCAGTCCCCTCGGTAGCGGGAGTTTGAATGAGCAGTTCTTC. Its protein product is CASSPLGSGSLNEQFF.

The gene calls are TRBV6-5 and TRBJ2-1; D may be TRBD2 (5 bases). In germline, CDR1 is MNHEY, CDR2 SVGAGI. Deletions cut 6 bases from V and 6 bases from J, with 6 bases between. The CDR3 length is 11 residues. In nucleotides, the CDR3 is TGTGCCAGCAGGCGGGCCAATGAGCAGTTCTTC. It specifies CASRRANEQFF.

This clone occurred once. The chain carries TRBV11-2 and TRBJ1-1; no reliable D call. The CDR3 sequence is 15 residues long. The V end was cut by 0 bases, the J end by 2 bases, with 10 bases between. Germline CDR1 reads SGHAT; CDR2 reads FQNNGV. The CDR3 coding sequence is TGTGCCAGCAGCTTAGATCCTCAGAAAAACACTGAAGCTTTCTTT. This codes for CASSLDPQKNTEAFF.

This chain uses TRBV30 with TRBJ1-1; 9 bases agree with TRBD1. The length of the CDR3 is 14 residues. CDR1 is GTSNPN and CDR2 is SVGIG in the germline V gene (reference sequence). V dropped 2 bases and J dropped 9; count of bases not matched to a gene: 10. The CDR3 here is CAWSSADRGYQAFF. The CDR3, as DNA: TGTGCCTGGAGTTCGGCGGACAGGGGTTATCAAGCTTTCTTT.

This clone has a handful of counts. J is TRBJ2-4 and V is TRBV5-1; TRBD2 matches 13 bases. Germline-derived CDR1 and CDR2 are SGHRS and YFSETQ. This CDR3 is 16 amino acids long. With 0 bases clipped from V and 7 bases from J, the junction kept 4 bases outside the gene matches. CDR3 residues: CASSLARTSGSNIQYF. In DNA form, the CDR3 reads TGCGCCAGCAGCTTGGCCCGGACTAGCGGGAGTAACATTCAGTACTTC.